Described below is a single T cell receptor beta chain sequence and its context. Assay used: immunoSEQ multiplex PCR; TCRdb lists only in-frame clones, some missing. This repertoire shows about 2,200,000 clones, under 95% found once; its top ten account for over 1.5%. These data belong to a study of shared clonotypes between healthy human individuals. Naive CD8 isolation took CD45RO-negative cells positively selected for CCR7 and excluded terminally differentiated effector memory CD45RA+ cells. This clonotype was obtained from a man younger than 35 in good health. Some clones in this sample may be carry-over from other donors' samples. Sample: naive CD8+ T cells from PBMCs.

CDR3 amino acids: CASSYVVADTGELFF. The CDR3 DNA reads TGTGCCAGCAGTTACGTCGTCGCTGACACCGGGGAGCTGTTTTTT. This chain uses TRBV6-5 with TRBJ2-2; D ambiguous. The CDR3 covers 15 residues. The V end lost 2 bases, the J end lost 3 bases, and 10 bases lay between the germline ends. CDR1 is MNHEY and CDR2 is SVGAGI in the germline V gene.